The source of this TCR beta chain is a study of T cell changes during pregnancy in multiple sclerosis. The germline V and J ends were trimmed by 4 bases and 0 bases, with 10 bases remaining between them. Per germline, CDR1 SQVTM and CDR2 ANQGSEA. The CDR3 extends over 14 amino acids. Generated by immunoSEQ multiplex PCR, the TCRdb table keeps only in-frame clones and is missing some. The data show about 60,000 clones, with about 96% seen just once and around 2.5% held by the top ten. The sequencing used CD8+ T cells from peripheral blood mononuclear cells, collected after pregnancy. The V call is TRBV29-1, the J call TRBJ2-1, with TRBD2 as a possible D gene (5 bases). This sequence originates from a female donor with multiple sclerosis, enrolled in a pregnancy study. The chain's CDR3 is CSVGRAGSYNEQFF. CDR3 nucleotide sequence: TGCAGCGTTGGGCGGGCGGGCTCCTACAATGAGCAGTTCTTC.